The clone carrying this TCR beta chain was observed a few times. What it recognizes is unknown. The researchers obtained blood RNA from unsorted whole blood and also extracted germline DNA. The sample belongs to a study of tumor-infiltrating lymphocytes in primary liver carcinoma. Study as a whole: The study reported T1-T3 N0M0 tumors spanning 4.2 to 10 cm.

CDR3 size: 15 residues. Germline V gene lookup returns CDR1 SEHNR and CDR2 FQNEAQ (reference sequence). Trimming took off 1 base at V and 7 bases at J, with 17 bases between the two ends. Findings and limits, study-wide: There was no comparison of CD4+ and CD8+ repertoires, as samples were bulk unsorted. A significantly higher top-250-clone fraction was recorded for tumors than for blood (p = 0.039).

The investigators made TCR beta cDNA from 400 to 500 ng total RNA, using a constant-region primer. Libraries of TCR beta came from three nested multiplex PCR rounds with slightly modified ARM-PCR. With TRBV1-TRBV30 forward primers and a C-beta reverse primer, the first two PCR rounds were run for about 10 cycles each. TCRdb recomputed calls from the multiplex PCR reads with MiXCR, one row per CDR3 protein. The data contain 330,000 or so distinct CDR3 sequences, approximately 65% of them singletons. The V call is TRBV7-9, the J call TRBJ2-7; D call uncertain. Sequencing input: peripheral blood. This receptor was identified in a man in his forties with primary liver carcinoma and hepatitis B virus infection. CDR3 protein: CASSLVGSEAMEQYF. CDR3 coding DNA: TGTGCCAGCAGCTTAGTGGGTTCAGAGGCTATGGAGCAGTACTTC. Variable domain in full (rest from reference TRBV7-9 and TRBJ2-7): DTGVSQNPRHKITKRGQNVTFRCDPISEHNRLYWYRQTLGQGPEFLTYFQNEAQLEKSRLLSDRFSAERPKGSFSTLEIQRTEQGDSAMYLCASSLVGSEAMEQYFGPGTRLTVT.